One and the same sample provided the 29 T cell receptor beta chains below, sequenced in a study of Graves' ophthalmopathy and Graves' hyperthyroidism. The authors amplified TCR beta CDR3 regions from RNA transcripts. RT-PCR was first run with HTBI primers, then multiplex PCR in a second round. Via MiXCR, TCRdb re-called the multiplex PCR reads, giving one row per CDR3 protein. The sample lists around 1,200,000 distinct CDR3 sequences; roughly two fifths were seen once. Material for sequencing was peripheral blood or thyroid tissue (not recorded which). These receptors all come from an adult man with Graves' hyperthyroidism.

The table lists this clonotype with many counts. V is TRBV15 and J is TRBJ2-7; the match to TRBD2 covers 7 bases. Germline CDR1 LNHNV, CDR2 YYDKDF (reference sequence). The trim removed 3 bases at V and 5 bases at J, leaving 13 bases unmatched. The CDR3 has 16 residues. CDR3 DNA sequence: TGTGCCACCAGCAGCGCAAGGGGCGGGGGAGGAGACGAGCAGTACTTC. This codes for CATSSARGGGGDEQYF.

This clonotype was seen repeatedly, ten times or more. The rearrangement uses TRBV19 and TRBJ1-6; D is unresolved. This CDR3 is 14 amino acids long. Germline V lookup: CDR1 LNHDA, CDR2 SQIVND (reference sequence). V was cut by 5 bases and J by 7 bases, with 12 bases left in between. CDR3 in amino acids: CASSLREGNSPLHF. Written as DNA, the CDR3 is TGTGCCAGTAGTCTGAGGGAGGGAAATTCACCCCTCCACTTT. Full variable domain (rest looked up from reference TRBV19 and TRBJ1-6): DGGITQSPKYLFRKEGQNVTLSCEQNLNHDAMYWYRQDPGQGLRLIYYSQIVNDFQKGDIAEGYSVSREKKESFPLTVTSAQKNPTAFYLCASSLREGNSPLHFGNGTRLTVT.

This clonotype was seen at least ten times. This chain joins TRBV29-1 and TRBJ1-1; D may be TRBD1 (5 bases). Germline assignment: CDR1 SQVTM and CDR2 ANQGSEA. V dropped 7 bases and J dropped 4 bases, with 13 bases sitting between them. The CDR3 is 12 residues long. The CDR3 region has the DNA TGCAGCGCGGGGTGGGGGATCACTGAAGCTTTCTTT. Its protein is CSAGWGITEAFF.

This clonotype appeared many times. The rearrangement uses TRBV6-6 and TRBJ1-6; D gene uncertain. Germline CDR1 reads MNHNY; CDR2 reads SVGAGI (reference sequence). The CDR3 is made up of 14 amino acids. The V gene lost 2 bases and the J gene lost 9 bases, with 11 bases spanning the gap. The CDR3 DNA reads as TGTGCCAGCAGTTACGACCTAAGTAGTTCACCCCTCCACTTT. Translating it yields CASSYDLSSSPLHF.

The chain is built from TRBV6-5 and TRBJ2-7; 9 bases match TRBD1. From germline, CDR1 is MNHEY and CDR2 SVGAGI. The CDR3 is 16 amino acids. V dropped 5 bases and J dropped 2; count of bases not matched to a gene: 10. CDR3 protein: CASSTSGDRETYEQYF. In nucleotides, the CDR3 is TGTGCCAGCAGTACCTCTGGGGACAGGGAAACCTACGAGCAGTACTTC.

This clonotype was recorded at least ten times. The V call is TRBV19, the J call TRBJ1-1; D ambiguous. Trimming pared 1 base from V and 0 bases from J, leaving 6 bases between. Germline V gene data show CDR1 as LNHDA and CDR2 as SQIVND (reference sequence). The CDR3 loop spans 14 amino acids. The CDR3 DNA reads as TGTGCCAGTAGTATAGCCCGACTGAACACTGAAGCTTTCTTT. It yields the protein CASSIARLNTEAFF.

This sequence joins TRBV2 and TRBJ2-3; 8 positions agree with TRBD2. V dropped 6 bases and J dropped 4; count of bases not matched to a gene: 12. Germline values: CDR1 SNHLY, CDR2 FYNNEI. The CDR3 is made up of 16 amino acids. The CDR3 spells CASSALGLGEADTQYF. CDR3 nucleotide sequence: TGTGCCAGCAGCGCGCTGGGACTAGGGGAGGCAGATACGCAGTATTTT.

This clonotype was seen many times. This chain joins TRBV19 and TRBJ1-2; D gene ambiguous. Trimming took off 3 bases at V and 8 bases at J, with 10 bases between the two ends. There are 12 residues in the CDR3. In germline, CDR1 is LNHDA, CDR2 SQIVND (reference sequence). The CDR3, as DNA: TGTGCCAGTAGTATCGGGTTCGGCGGCTACACCTTC. This gives the protein CASSIGFGGYTF.

This chain connects TRBV7-9 to TRBJ1-4; D might be TRBD1 (5 bases). V was shortened by 2 bases and J by 7 bases, with 14 bases between the two germline ends. Germline V lookup: CDR1 SEHNR, CDR2 FQNEAQ (reference sequence). This CDR3 has 15 amino acids. The CDR3 region is CASSLKAGGTEKLFF. The CDR3 nucleotides read TGTGCCAGCAGCTTAAAGGCAGGAGGGACTGAAAAACTGTTTTTT.

At least ten counts were recorded for this clonotype. The chain joins TRBV29-1 to TRBJ2-5; no clear D. Trimming shortened V by 5 bases and J by 4 bases, and 20 bases separated the two germline ends. The CDR3 sequence is 15 residues long. Germline V gene sequence: CDR1 SQVTM, CDR2 ANQGSEA. CDR3 DNA sequence: TGCAGCGTTCCCGAGGTCAGAACTAAATTAGAGACCCAGTACTTC. It specifies CSVPEVRTKLETQYF.

The chain uses TRBV9 and TRBJ2-5; D gene ambiguous. Trimming removed 5 bases from V and 1 base from J, with 12 bases in between. This CDR3 is built from 14 residues. Germline V gives CDR1 SGDLS, CDR2 YYNGEE. The CDR3 is CASSEGKVQETQYF. CDR3 coding DNA: TGTGCCAGCAGTGAAGGGAAGGTCCAAGAGACCCAGTACTTC.

In this sample, this clonotype turned up many times. The CDR3 coding sequence is TGTGCCAGCAAAAGAGAAATGGGACAATACGAGCAGTACTTC. It specifies CASKREMGQYEQYF. The genes are TRBV2 and TRBJ2-7; a possible D gene is TRBD1 (6 bases). The CDR3 contains 14 residues. The germline V gene has CDR1 SNHLY and CDR2 FYNNEI. V lost 7 bases and J 4 bases, leaving 17 bases between the germline ends.

This clonotype was detected many times. V is TRBV12-3 or TRBV12-4 and J is TRBJ1-2; D is possibly TRBD1 (6 bases). The germline V and J ends were trimmed by 5 bases and 6 bases, with 13 bases remaining between them. This CDR3 region has 13 residues. In nucleotides, the CDR3 is TGTGCCAGCAGTGACCAGGGGTCTGATGGCTACACCTTC. Its protein product is CASSDQGSDGYTF.

This clonotype was detected many times. This chain connects TRBV7-9 to TRBJ1-2, with a weak D call TRBD1 (6 bases). The CDR3 totals 15 residues. V lost 5 bases and J lost 3, with 16 bases in between. The V gene's germline CDR1 is SEHNR and CDR2 FQNEAQ (reference sequence). CDR3 protein: CASSANRDWDYGYTF. The CDR3 DNA follows: TGTGCCAGCAGCGCCAACAGGGATTGGGACTATGGCTACACCTTC.

The CDR3, as DNA: TGCAGTGCTAGTACTGCTAGCACCGATTCACCCCTCCACTTT. Encoded protein: CSASTASTDSPLHF. The chain combines TRBV20-1 with TRBJ1-6; no firm D call. V lost 3 bases and J lost 8, with 14 bases in between. The CDR3 loop spans 14 amino acids. Germline values: CDR1 DFQATT, CDR2 SNEGSKA (reference sequence).

A word on this clonotype: This may arise from a read error, as a much more abundant clone is one base away. The chain has TRBV14 and TRBJ2-7; D is tentatively TRBD1 or TRBD2 (5 bases each). This CDR3 has 15 residues. Germline CDR1 reads SGHDN; CDR2 reads FVKESK. The germline V and J ends were trimmed by 4 bases and 7 bases, with 20 bases remaining between them. CDR3 coding DNA: TGTGCCAGCAGCCGAGATCGTCTGGGGCTAGCTGAGCAGTACTTC. Its protein is CASSRDRLGLAEQYF.

The chain joins TRBV29-1 to TRBJ1-3; D possibly corresponds to TRBD1 (5 bases). Germline CDR1 SQVTM, CDR2 ANQGSEA. The CDR3 contains 16 residues. Trimming cost V 4 bases and J 3 bases, with 19 bases left between them. CDR3 sequence reads: CSVGPMGTGHGNTIYF. CDR3 DNA: TGCAGCGTTGGTCCGATGGGGACGGGCCATGGAAACACCATATATTTT.

This clonotype appeared many times. V usage is TRBV5-1 and J usage is TRBJ1-1, with D possibly matching TRBD1 (6 bases). V lost 4 bases, J lost 5 bases, and 18 bases lay in between. CDR1 and CDR2 (germline): SGHRS, YFSETQ. The CDR3 is made up of 15 amino acids. The CDR3 DNA reads as TGCGCCAGCAGCGCGGGGGGCGCGGATAGGACTGAAGCTTTCTTT. Its protein product is CASSAGGADRTEAFF.

This chain joins TRBV7-2 and TRBJ2-3, with TRBD2 matching over 8 bases. Looked up from germline, CDR1 is SGHTA and CDR2 is FQGNSA. Trimming removed 5 bases from V and 1 base from J; junction bases left unmatched: 8. The CDR3 has 16 amino acids. This chain's CDR3 is CASSPRGRGGTDTQYF. In DNA, the CDR3 is TGTGCCAGCAGCCCTCGGGGGCGGGGGGGCACAGATACGCAGTATTTT.

This clonotype was picked up a small number of times. As DNA, the CDR3 is TGCAGTGCTAGAGACCCAGCCGGGACAGATCGAGGTGGCTACACCTTC. Amino acids: CSARDPAGTDRGGYTF. V is TRBV20-1 and J is TRBJ1-2; TRBD1 matches 7 bases. The germline V gene has CDR1 DFQATT and CDR2 SNEGSKA (reference sequence). J lost 7 bases, V lost 0 bases, and 14 bases had no gene match. The CDR3 totals 16 residues.

In its sample, this clonotype was seen many times. The rearrangement links TRBV5-1 to TRBJ1-2; maybe TRBD1 (5 bases). The CDR3 is 14 residues long. The germline V gene encodes CDR1 SGHRS and CDR2 YFSETQ. Trimming removed 4 bases from V and 4 bases from J, with 14 bases in between. Written as DNA, the CDR3 is TGCGCCAGCAGCCCGACAGCGGGAGCCTATGGCTACACCTTC. It is translated as CASSPTAGAYGYTF.

This clonotype was seen repeatedly, ten times or more. This chain links TRBV7-2 with TRBJ2-7; D gene unclear. The V gene lost 2 bases and the J gene lost 3 bases, with 11 bases spanning the gap. Looked up from germline, CDR1 is SGHTA and CDR2 is FQGNSA. CDR3 length equals 14 residues. This CDR3 is CASSLRIDYYEQYF. CDR3 DNA: TGTGCCAGCAGCTTACGGATAGATTACTACGAGCAGTACTTC.

This clonotype came up once. The V gene is TRBV29-1, the J gene TRBJ2-7, with 14 bases lining up with TRBD2. Germline CDR1 reads SQVTM; CDR2 reads ANQGSEA. The CDR3 loop spans 16 amino acids. J was trimmed by 7 bases and V by 7 bases; bases with no gene match: 15. CDR3: CSATGTGTSGSSEQYF. DNA of the CDR3: TGCAGCGCAACAGGGACCGGGACTAGCGGGAGTAGTGAGCAGTACTTC.

This clonotype came up many times. This chain links TRBV4-1 with TRBJ2-7; unclear D gene. Per the germline V gene, CDR1 is MGHRA and CDR2 is YSYEKL. The CDR3 covers 13 residues. V lost 0 bases and J 3 bases, leaving 6 bases between the germline ends. The CDR3 protein is CASSQDRNYEQYF. The CDR3 coding sequence is TGCGCCAGCAGCCAAGACAGAAACTACGAGCAGTACTTC.

This clonotype came up a few times. V is TRBV6-5 and J is TRBJ1-1; no reliable D call. Germline V lookup: CDR1 MNHEY, CDR2 SVGAGI. Between the trimmed V and J ends, which lost 6 bases and 11 bases, there was a span of 22 bases. The CDR3 has 14 residues. The CDR3 DNA sequence: TGTGCCAGCAGCCGTGACGTAAGCCTAAAATGGGCTTTCTTT. It codes for CASSRDVSLKWAFF.

This clonotype came up many times. The chain recombines TRBV7-9 with TRBJ2-7; D is perhaps TRBD1 (6 bases). The V and J ends lost 3 bases and 0 bases respectively, with 9 bases between them. This CDR3 comprises 14 residues. The germline CDR1 and CDR2 sequences are SEHNR and FQNEAQ (reference sequence). DNA of the CDR3: TGTGCCAGCAGCTTCGGGACACCCTCCTACGAGCAGTACTTC. Amino acids: CASSFGTPSYEQYF.

In regard to this clonotype: A much larger clone lies one base from this, so it may be a read error. V gene TRBV28 combines with J gene TRBJ2-7, with D tentatively TRBD1 (6 bases). V gave up 5 bases and J gave up 2 bases, with 13 bases separating them. The CDR3 runs 14 residues. Germline V gene lookup returns CDR1 MDHEN and CDR2 SYDVKM. CDR3 coding DNA: TGTGCCAGCAGTACGACAGGCGCACCCTACGAGCAGTACTTC. As protein: CASSTTGAPYEQYF.

Many counts were recorded for this clonotype. V usage is TRBV2 and J usage is TRBJ2-7; D uncertain. CDR3 length: 15 amino acids. Between the trimmed V and J ends, which lost 3 bases and 5 bases, there was a span of 17 bases. Germline-derived CDR1 and CDR2 are SNHLY and FYNNEI. DNA of the CDR3: TGTGCCAGCAGTGACCTAGTTCTCCAGTCCGACGAGCAGTACTTC. It specifies CASSDLVLQSDEQYF. The complete variable domain, with remaining parts taken from reference TRBV2 and TRBJ2-7, reads EPEVTQTPSHQVTQMGQEVILRCVPISNHLYFYWYRQILGQKVEFLVSFYNNEISEKSEIFDDQFSVERPDGSNFTLKIRSTKLEDSAMYFCASSDLVLQSDEQYFGPGTRLTVT.

The table lists this clonotype with a few counts. The CDR3 DNA sequence: TGTGCCAGCAGTGGAGAAGGCGGTGATTATAGCAATCAGCCCCAGCATTTT. Residues: CASSGEGGDYSNQPQHF. The chain couples TRBV6-6 to TRBJ1-5; no clear D. This CDR3 region has 17 residues. V dropped 5 bases and J dropped 0 bases, with 17 bases sitting between them. Germline V lookup: CDR1 MNHNY, CDR2 SVGAGI (reference sequence).